The source of this T cell receptor (beta chain) is a study of T cells in Graves' hyperthyroidism and ophthalmopathy. Study results and caveats: Blood also contained most expanded thyroid clonotypes above 0.001.

The CDR3 regions of TCR beta were amplified from RNA transcripts. With the HTBI primer set, the TCR CDR3 went through a first round of RT-PCR. TCRdb reanalysed the multiplex PCR reads using MiXCR and keeps one entry per CDR3 protein. The repertoire consists of a few hundred thousand distinct CDR3 sequences, with 35% to 55% occurring once and the leading ten covering about 8%. CDR1 SQVTM and CDR2 ANQGSEA come from the germline V gene. With 4 bases removed from V and 0 bases from J, the gap between germline ends came to 9 bases. The CDR3 covers 13 residues. This clonotype showed up many times. The target antigen is unknown. Absent ophthalmopathy progression within 18 months defined stable Graves' hyperthyroidism. Investigators excluded patients with uncontrolled infection, other autoimmune disease, pregnancy or lactation. Thyroid ultrasound and orbital computed tomography, with clinical symptoms and serum thyroxine and TRAb, informed diagnoses.

The TCR was taken from a woman younger than 30 with Graves' hyperthyroidism. The J gene is TRBJ2-5, the V gene TRBV29-1; no firm D call. Sequences were obtained from peripheral blood or thyroid tissue (not recorded which). This CDR3 is CSVVIENQETQYF. The DNA of the CDR3 is TGCAGCGTTGTAATAGAGAACCAAGAGACCCAGTACTTC.